This is a list of T cell receptor beta chains from one sample in a study of T cell changes during pregnancy in multiple sclerosis. Generated by immunoSEQ multiplex PCR, the TCRdb table keeps only in-frame clones and is missing some. The sample contains fewer than 60,000 clones, more than 85% of which appear only once. Sequenced material: peripheral blood, taken after pregnancy. These receptors were obtained from a female donor in good health, enrolled as a control in a pregnancy study. Each CDR3 is given with its conserved first and last residue. A D gene is named only where the DNA matches it firmly. The size entry is marked missing in some rows and otherwise reads once, few, many or a size class.

v_call	j_call	d_call	clone_size	cdr3_aa	cdr3_nt
TRBV5-1	TRBJ2-1	TRBD1	-	CASSQGQGAGDEQFF	TGCGCCAGCAGCCAGGGACAGGGGGCTGGTGATGAGCAGTTCTTC
TRBV10-3	TRBJ2-4	-	-	CAISALASAGGNIQYF	TGTGCCATCAGTGCCCTGGCAAGCGCCGGGGGAAACATTCAGTACTTC
TRBV19	TRBJ1-1	-	-	CASSGNRDDPPNTEAFF	TGTGCCAGTAGTGGAAACAGAGACGACCCCCCGAACACTGAAGCTTTCTTT
TRBV28	TRBJ2-7	TRBD1	-	CASSFRGTGEYEQYF	TGTGCCAGCAGTTTTAGGGGGACAGGGGAATACGAGCAGTACTTC
TRBV7-6	TRBJ1-1	-	-	CASSLAGVTEAFF	TGTGCCAGCAGCTTAGCCGGGGTCACTGAAGCTTTCTTT
TRBV2	TRBJ2-1	TRBD2	-	CASTGGAYNEQFF	TGTGCCAGCACGGGGGGGGCCTACAATGAGCAGTTCTTC
TRBV5-6	TRBJ1-6	-	-	CASRDRGSSYNSPLHF	TGTGCCAGCAGGGACCGAGGGAGCTCCTATAATTCACCCCTCCACTTT
TRBV11-3	TRBJ2-1	TRBD2	-	CASSLSSGYHNEQFF	TGTGCCAGCAGCCTATCTAGCGGTTATCACAATGAGCAGTTCTTC
TRBV30	TRBJ1-1	TRBD1	once	CAWSVFRGTEAFF	TGTGCCTGGAGCGTCTTCAGGGGGACTGAAGCTTTCTTT
TRBV5-1	TRBJ2-5	-	-	CASSLNLRETQYF	TGCGCCAGCAGCTTGAATCTTCGAGAGACCCAGTACTTC
TRBV6-5	TRBJ1-3	-	-	CASSSQGQGGNTIYF	TGTGCCAGCAGTTCACAGGGTCAAGGTGGAAACACCATATATTTT
TRBV25-1	TRBJ2-7	-	-	CASPRVNYEQYF	TGTGCCTCCCCCCGGGTCAACTACGAGCAGTACTTC
TRBV12-5	TRBJ2-7	TRBD1	medium-sized	CASGPPGDRVTHEQYF	TGTGCTAGTGGTCCCCCAGGGGACAGGGTTACCCACGAGCAGTACTTC
TRBV6-4	TRBJ2-1	-	-	CASSELGGSTSYNEQFF	TGTGCCAGCAGTGAATTAGGAGGCTCCACCTCCTACAATGAGCAGTTCTTC
TRBV11-3	TRBJ2-7	TRBD2	-	CASSRGTSGEQYF	TGTGCCAGCAGCCGCGGGACTAGCGGAGAGCAGTACTTC
TRBV28	TRBJ1-2	-	-	CASRNSGNYGYTF	TGTGCCAGCAGAAACAGCGGAAACTATGGCTACACCTTC
TRBV7-2	TRBJ2-7	-	-	CASSPDWNSYEQYF	TGTGCCAGCAGTCCGGACTGGAACTCCTACGAGCAGTACTTC
TRBV5-6	TRBJ2-7	TRBD1	-	CASSLVGQGASYEQYF	TGTGCCAGCAGCTTGGTTGGTCAGGGGGCGTCCTACGAGCAGTACTTC
TRBV5-5	TRBJ2-7	TRBD1	-	CASSLDRGTYEQYF	TGTGCCAGCAGCCTGGACAGGGGAACCTACGAGCAGTACTTC
TRBV18	TRBJ2-7	TRBD1	-	CASSPSGQGREQYF	TGTGCCAGCTCACCCTCTGGACAGGGAAGAGAGCAGTACTTC
TRBV7-9	TRBJ1-2	-	-	CASSLAGSPYGYTF	TGTGCCAGCAGCTTAGCGGGCTCCCCCTATGGCTACACCTTC
TRBV5-4	TRBJ2-2	-	once	CASSLGARSTGELFF	TGTGCCAGCAGCTTGGGGGCGCGATCGACCGGGGAGCTGTTTTTT
TRBV2	TRBJ2-2	-	-	CASSVEQGTGELFF	TGTGCCAGCAGTGTTGAACAGGGCACCGGGGAGCTGTTTTTT
TRBV2	TRBJ2-7	-	-	CASRNWGPRGEQYF	TGTGCCAGCAGGAATTGGGGACCCAGGGGCGAGCAGTACTTC
TRBV5-6	TRBJ2-1	-	-	CASSLLGDRNEQFF	TGTGCCAGCAGCTTGTTAGGGGATCGGAATGAGCAGTTCTTC